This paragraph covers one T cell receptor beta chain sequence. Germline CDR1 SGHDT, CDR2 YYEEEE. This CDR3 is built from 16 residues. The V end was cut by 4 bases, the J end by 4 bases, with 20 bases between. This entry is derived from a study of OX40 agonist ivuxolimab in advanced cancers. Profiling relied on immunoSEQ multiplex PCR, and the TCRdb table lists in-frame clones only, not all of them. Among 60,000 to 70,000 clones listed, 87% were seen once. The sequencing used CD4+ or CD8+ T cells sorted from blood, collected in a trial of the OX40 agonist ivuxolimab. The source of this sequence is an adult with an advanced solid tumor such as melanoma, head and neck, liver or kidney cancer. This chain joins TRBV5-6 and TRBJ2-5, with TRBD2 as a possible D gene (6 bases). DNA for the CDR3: TGTGCCAGCAGCCCAGCAGGAGGGTATGGAGCAGAGACCCAGTACTTC. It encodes CASSPAGGYGAETQYF.